A single T cell receptor beta chain is shown here with its context. The antigen is unknown. These data belong to a study of regulatory T cells in long-lasting Graves disease. Study-level results: Persistent Graves' patients had lower TCR diversity than newly diagnosed ones. Public clonotype sharing was higher in persistent than newly diagnosed patients.

Time point defined: newly diagnosed GD, antithyroid drugs for less than 3 months. PBMC RNA served as the TCR library source. Germline V gene lookup returns CDR1 SGHDN and CDR2 FVKESK. The V and J ends lost 6 bases and 6 bases respectively, with 12 bases between them. This CDR3 has 13 residues. The TCR beta library used iRepertoire HTBI primers with Arm-PCR amplification of CDR3. Via MiXCR, TCRdb re-called the multiplex PCR reads, giving one row per CDR3 protein. The profile shows over 450,000 distinct CDR3 sequences, 12% of them singletons. Another study also made use of these data, one on T cells in Graves' hyperthyroidism and ophthalmopathy. That study adds: Among the patients, aged 18 to 65, hyperthyroidism was newly diagnosed and had lasted under 2 months.

The source material was peripheral blood mononuclear cells (PBMCs), sampled at new diagnosis, from a patient treated with antithyroid drugs. V is TRBV14 and J is TRBJ1-3; tentative D call: TRBD1 (5 bases). The sequence was obtained from a woman younger than 45 with Graves disease. CDR3 amino acids: CASRRDYPNTIYF. In nucleotides, the CDR3 is TGTGCCAGCAGACGGGACTACCCAAACACCATATATTTT.